The source of this TCR beta chain is a study of cytomegalovirus exposure and HLA in healthy donors. Study summary: T cells numbering 150 million to 200 million yielded some 110 million unique TCR beta sequences in an earlier analysis. Findings of the study overall: Several of the most significant clusters were apparently associated with common viral pathogens in a later analysis. Differences between HLA loci emerged in a later analysis of TCR association rates, with DRB1 most and HLA-C fewest. The authors considered a cluster of highly shared sequence variants likely to be a sequencing artifact.

Primers: 60 Vbeta forward and 13 Jbeta reverse. The assay was immunoSEQ multiplex PCR, and TCRdb's table has in-frame clones only and misses some. The sample gives around 150,000 clones, 79% of which show up once; around 1.9% is in the top ten. A single count supports this clone. The antigen is unknown. Looked up from germline, CDR1 is SGHNT and CDR2 is YYREEE (reference sequence). This CDR3 comprises 12 residues. Trimming removed 4 bases from V and 7 bases from J, with 8 bases in between. The V and J genes are TRBV5-4 and TRBJ2-2; a possible D gene is TRBD2 (5 bases). This clonotype was obtained from a man between 35 and 55 years old in good health and CMV-seronegative. Material for sequencing was PBMCs. Here the CDR3 reads CASSETSGELFF. CDR3 sequence (DNA): TGTGCCAGCAGCGAAACTAGCGGGGAGCTGTTTTTT.